The 30 T cell receptor beta chains given below trace back to one sample, sequenced in a study of follicular helper T cells after annual influenza vaccination. Clones were sequenced by immunoSEQ multiplex PCR, and TCRdb holds only the in-frame ones, with some missing. The sample contains approximately 14,000 clones, nearly 80% of which appear only once. Specified time point: 2015-2016 season, pre-vaccination. The specimen comprised CXCR5- memory CD4+ T cells sorted from blood, sampled on the day of influenza vaccination. The receptors were sampled from an adult who received the influenza vaccine.

This clone was observed a few times. The chain has TRBV2 and TRBJ2-7, with a tentative D call TRBD1 (6 bases). This CDR3 contains 15 residues. With 6 bases removed from V and 1 base from J, the gap between germline ends came to 16 bases. The germline gives CDR1 SNHLY, CDR2 FYNNEI. The CDR3 region has the DNA TGTGCCAGCAGACCAACCGGGACAACTTCCTACGAGCAGTACTTC. This gives the protein CASRPTGTTSYEQYF.

This clone was counted between two and nine times. V gene TRBV18 combines with J gene TRBJ1-1, with D perhaps TRBD1 (5 bases). The length of the CDR3 is 17 residues. Germline-derived CDR1 and CDR2 are KGHSH and LQKENI. Deletions cut 9 bases from V and 13 bases from J, with 36 bases between. The CDR3 loop reads CASRTSGSSSLASGGFF. In nucleotides, the CDR3 is TGTGCCAGTCGCACTTCCGGGTCAAGTTCCCTCGCCTCCGGGGGTTTCTTT.

The chain recombines TRBV5-5 with TRBJ1-2; TRBD1 might be the D (5 bases). The germline V and J ends were trimmed by 2 bases and 2 bases, with 7 bases remaining between them. The CDR3 has 13 amino acids. Per the germline V gene, CDR1 is SGHKS and CDR2 is YYEKEE (reference sequence). The CDR3 nucleotides read TGTGCCAGCAGCTTCGGGGGAAACTATGGCTACACCTTC. Its translation is CASSFGGNYGYTF.

This clone was observed a single time. The chain couples TRBV30 to TRBJ1-2, with D possibly being TRBD1 (5 bases). From germline, CDR1 is GTSNPN and CDR2 SVGIG (reference sequence). This CDR3 spans 15 amino acids. Trimming shortened V by 4 bases and J by 2 bases, and 17 bases separated the two germline ends. Written as DNA, the CDR3 is TGTGCCTGGAAAGGTACCAGGGACGGCAACTATGGCTACACCTTC. This codes for CAWKGTRDGNYGYTF.

This chain joins TRBV7-3 and TRBJ1-2; a possible D gene is TRBD1 (5 bases). The V end was cut by 4 bases, the J end by 7 bases, with 22 bases between. Germline V lookup: CDR1 SGHTA, CDR2 FQGTGA. The CDR3 sequence is 16 residues long. This chain's CDR3 is CASSSDLVSRAGGYTF. CDR3 in DNA: TGTGCCAGCAGCTCTGACCTCGTGTCCAGGGCAGGTGGCTACACCTTC.

The chain employs TRBV6-5 and TRBJ2-3; TRBD2 aligns across 8 bases. Germline-derived CDR1 and CDR2 are MNHEY and SVGAGI. After removal of 4 bases from V and 7 bases from J, the junction contained 7 bases not matched to a gene. CDR3 length: 14 residues. This CDR3 is CASSLRGGRYTQYF. CDR3 DNA sequence: TGTGCCAGCAGTTTACGGGGGGGCCGATATACGCAGTATTTT.

V gene TRBV7-3 combines with J gene TRBJ2-4, with no clear D. With 5 bases removed from V and 6 bases from J, the gap between germline ends came to 20 bases. The germline CDR1 and CDR2 sequences are SGHTA and FQGTGA. There are 16 residues in the CDR3. CDR3 sequence: CASSPFPSGLGNIQYF. CDR3 nucleotides: TGTGCCAGCAGCCCCTTCCCGTCGGGCCTGGGAAACATTCAGTACTTC.

J is TRBJ1-3 and V is TRBV5-1, with a tentative D call TRBD1 (5 bases). In germline, CDR1 is SGHRS, CDR2 YFSETQ. There are 13 residues in the CDR3. V dropped 5 bases and J dropped 8 bases, with 14 bases sitting between them. The CDR3 region is CASRLGGSDTIYF. The CDR3 DNA sequence: TGCGCCAGCAGGCTGGGGGGATCGGACACCATATATTTT.

The CDR3 bases are TGTGCCTGGGACCGGACAGGGGGCAATCAGCCCCAGCATTTT. The encoded protein is CAWDRTGGNQPQHF. The chain carries TRBV30 and TRBJ1-5, with 9 bases that match TRBD1. Germline V gene sequence: CDR1 GTSNPN, CDR2 SVGIG (reference sequence). J gave up 2 bases and V 5 bases, and 4 bases lay outside the gene matches. The CDR3 spans 14 residues. Looking up the rest from reference TRBV30 and TRBJ1-5 gives the full variable domain: SQTIHQWPATLVQPVGSPLSLECTVEGTSNPNLYWYRQAAGRGLQLLFYSVGIGQISSEVPQNLSASRPQDRQFILSSKKLLLSDSGFYLCAWDRTGGNQPQHFGDGTRLSIL.

The chain carries TRBV25-1 and TRBJ1-2, with a weak D call TRBD1 (5 bases). The V end was cut by 3 bases, the J end by 2 bases, with 10 bases between. The germline V gene encodes CDR1 MGHDK and CDR2 SYGVNS. CDR3 size: 14 residues. CDR3 in DNA: TGTGCCAGCAGTGATGGGGGAACGAACTATGGCTACACCTTC. As protein: CASSDGGTNYGYTF.

The chain uses TRBV5-7 and TRBJ2-5; D unresolved. TRBV5-7 is marked as an open reading frame, function uncertain. There are 14 residues in the CDR3. V lost 4 bases, J lost 3 bases, and 13 bases lay in between. DNA for the CDR3: TGTGCCAGCAGCCGTGCGGCAAGTGAAGAGACCCAGTACTTC. Translating it yields CASSRAASEETQYF.

This sequence joins TRBV7-6 and TRBJ1-3; D might be TRBD1 (6 bases). Germline lookup yields CDR1 SGHVS and CDR2 FNYEAQ. This CDR3 comprises 13 residues. V lost 10 bases to trimming and J lost 0 bases, with 10 bases between them. CDR3: CAITGFSGNTIYF. The CDR3 coding sequence is TGTGCCATTACAGGGTTCTCTGGAAACACCATATATTTT.

CDR3 DNA: TGTGCCAGCAGCGTAGGACAGGCCCTTAATGAAAAACTGTTTTTT. Protein product: CASSVGQALNEKLFF. This chain links TRBV9 with TRBJ1-4; a possible D gene is TRBD1 (6 bases). There are 15 residues in the CDR3. With 0 bases removed from V and 4 bases from J, the gap between germline ends came to 10 bases. Germline V gene sequence: CDR1 SGDLS, CDR2 YYNGEE.

This chain uses TRBV30 with TRBJ2-3; TRBD2 agrees at 9 bases. CDR3 length: 14 residues. The V gene's germline CDR1 is GTSNPN and CDR2 SVGIG (reference sequence). Trimming took 6 bases from V and 1 from J; bases not matched to a gene: 5. The CDR3 is CACRGGAGTDTQYF. CDR3 bases: TGTGCCTGCCGCGGGGGGGCGGGCACAGATACGCAGTATTTT.

The chain joins TRBV7-8 to TRBJ2-5; 7 nucleotides match TRBD1. Germline lookup yields CDR1 SGHVS and CDR2 FQNEAQ. Losses at the gene ends were 5 bases for V and 1 base for J; bases not matched to a gene: 4. This CDR3 is 14 amino acids long. CDR3 nucleotide sequence: TGTGCCAGCAGCCGTGGGACAGTCCAAGAGACCCAGTACTTC. It specifies CASSRGTVQETQYF. The full variable domain, in which reference TRBV7-8 and TRBJ2-5 provide the parts outside the CDR3, is GAGVSQSPRYKVAKRGQDVALRCDPISGHVSLFWYQQALGQGPEFLTYFQNEAQLDKSGLPSDRFFAERPEGSVSTLKIQRTQQEDSAVYLCASSRGTVQETQYFGPGTRLLVL.

This sequence joins TRBV19 and TRBJ2-1; 10 nucleotides line up with TRBD1. CDR1 is LNHDA, CDR2 SQIVND, per germline (reference sequence). The J segment lost 2 bases and the V segment lost 4 bases, leaving 2 bases of the junction unmatched. The CDR3 has 15 residues. DNA for the CDR3: TGTGCCAGTAGTAAGACAGGGGGCGCCTACAATGAGCAGTTCTTC. Encoded protein: CASSKTGGAYNEQFF.

The rearrangement joins TRBV9 to TRBJ2-2, with D possibly matching TRBD1 (6 bases). The length of the CDR3 is 15 residues. Germline V gene sequence: CDR1 SGDLS, CDR2 YYNGEE. V was shortened by 0 bases and J by 6 bases, with 12 bases between the two germline ends. The CDR3 loop reads CASSVEVQGPGELFF. In nucleotides, the CDR3 is TGTGCCAGCAGCGTAGAGGTGCAGGGGCCCGGGGAGCTGTTTTTT.

The chain recombines TRBV18 with TRBJ1-2; 7 positions match TRBD1. V lost 6 bases and J lost 4; bases outside the gene matches: 8. This CDR3 is 14 amino acids long. CDR1 is KGHSH and CDR2 is LQKENI in the germline V gene. CDR3 amino acids: CASSRQTGTYGYTF. The CDR3 bases are TGTGCCAGCTCCCGACAGACAGGGACCTATGGCTACACCTTC. Based on the CDR3 plus reference TRBV18 and TRBJ1-2, the full variable domain is NAGVMQNPRHLVRRRGQEARLRCSPMKGHSHVYWYRQLPEEGLKFMVYLQKENIIDESGMPKERFSAEFPKEGPSILRIQQVVRGDSAAYFCASSRQTGTYGYTFGSGTRLTVV.

The rearrangement uses TRBV7-2 and TRBJ1-4, with a tentative D call TRBD1 (6 bases). V dropped 5 bases and J dropped 10 bases, with 20 bases sitting between them. The germline V gene encodes CDR1 SGHTA and CDR2 FQGNSA. This CDR3 is 15 amino acids long. The CDR3 sequence is CASSRLSGTLGKLFF. In DNA form, the CDR3 reads TGTGCCAGCAGCCGACTATCAGGGACATTAGGAAAACTGTTTTTT.

The J gene is TRBJ2-5, the V gene TRBV5-1, with 10 bases fitting TRBD1. The CDR3 has 14 amino acids. The ends lost 4 bases at V and 5 bases at J; junction bases unmatched: 5. CDR1 is SGHRS, CDR2 YFSETQ, per germline. The chain's CDR3 is CASSMTGGMETQYF. The CDR3 DNA follows: TGCGCCAGCAGCATGACAGGGGGCATGGAGACCCAGTACTTC.

This clone was counted only a few times. The genes are TRBV5-1 and TRBJ2-7; 11 bases are shared with TRBD1. The CDR3 runs to 15 residues. Germline trimming cut 3 bases from V and 6 bases from J; bases unmatched to any gene: 8. CDR1 SGHRS and CDR2 YFSETQ come from the germline V gene. The CDR3 DNA sequence: TGCGCCAGCAGCTATAGCGGGACAGGGGGATTCGAGCAGTACTTC. Translating it yields CASSYSGTGGFEQYF.

The chain recombines TRBV9 with TRBJ2-5, with D maybe TRBD2 (5 bases). The CDR3 loop spans 12 amino acids. Germline assignment: CDR1 SGDLS and CDR2 YYNGEE. V lost 5 bases to trimming and J lost 4 bases, with 9 bases between them. CDR3 amino acids: CASSAGGETQYF. The CDR3 region has the DNA TGTGCCAGCAGTGCGGGTGGAGAGACCCAGTACTTC.

This chain connects TRBV4-1 to TRBJ1-3; 7 bases agree with TRBD1. The length of the CDR3 is 16 residues. Germline V gene lookup returns CDR1 MGHRA and CDR2 YSYEKL. With 1 base clipped from V and 3 bases from J, the junction kept 6 bases outside the gene matches. The CDR3 region has the DNA TGCGCCAGCAGCCAAGGAGGAAGGGGGCTTGGAAACACCATATATTTT. It translates to CASSQGGRGLGNTIYF.

The CDR3 sequence: CASSLGDNSPLHF. The CDR3 DNA reads as TGTGCCAGCAGCTTGGGGGATAATTCACCCCTCCACTTT. V gene TRBV5-4 combines with J gene TRBJ1-6, with D hard to call. The germline CDR1 and CDR2 sequences are SGHNT and YYREEE (reference sequence). V gave up 0 bases and J gave up 5 bases, with 3 bases separating them. CDR3 length equals 13 residues.

CDR3 residues: CASTVQGDLAKNIQYF. The CDR3 DNA follows: TGTGCCAGCACCGTTCAGGGAGATTTAGCCAAAAACATTCAGTACTTC. This sequence joins TRBV5-4 and TRBJ2-4; TRBD1 or TRBD2 may be the D gene (5 bases each). This CDR3 is built from 16 residues. V gave up 6 bases and J gave up 0 bases, with 16 bases separating them. Germline CDR1 is SGHNT and CDR2 is YYREEE (reference sequence).

The CDR3 sequence is CASATGSYNEQFF. For the CDR3, the DNA is TGTGCCAGCGCTACGGGCTCCTACAATGAGCAGTTCTTC. This chain joins TRBV9 and TRBJ2-1, with D uncertain. The germline V and J ends were trimmed by 7 bases and 0 bases, with 8 bases remaining between them. This CDR3 region has 13 residues. The germline gives CDR1 SGDLS, CDR2 YYNGEE.

The chain carries TRBV6-6 and TRBJ1-2; D gene ambiguous. CDR1 is MNHNY and CDR2 is SVGAGI in the germline V gene (reference sequence). This CDR3 comprises 11 residues. Trimming removed 11 bases at V and 4 bases at J, with 11 bases between. The CDR3 loop is CASGGGYGYTF. The CDR3 bases are TGTGCCTCAGGTGGAGGCTATGGCTACACCTTC.

The V call is TRBV19, the J call TRBJ2-7; D perhaps matches TRBD1 (6 bases). This CDR3 has 14 residues. Trimming took 6 bases from V and 1 from J, leaving 13 bases between them. The germline CDR1 and CDR2 sequences are LNHDA and SQIVND (reference sequence). The CDR3 DNA follows: TGTGCCAGTAGACCAGGACAGTTATCCTACGAGCAGTACTTC. Translation: CASRPGQLSYEQYF.

The chain uses TRBV7-2 and TRBJ1-5; D not certain. CDR1 is SGHTA, CDR2 FQGNSA, per germline. Trimming cost V 1 base and J 6 bases, with 4 bases left between them. This CDR3 spans 12 amino acids. The chain's CDR3 is CASSLGGQPQHF. In DNA, the CDR3 is TGTGCCAGCAGCTTAGGGGGTCAGCCCCAGCATTTT.

V gene TRBV7-2 combines with J gene TRBJ1-5, with D possibly being TRBD1 (6 bases). Germline assignment: CDR1 SGHTA and CDR2 FQGNSA. Trimming removed 1 base from V and 4 bases from J, with 11 bases in between. This CDR3 is 15 amino acids long. CDR3 coding DNA: TGTGCCAGCAGCTTAGGAGGGACATCTAATCAGCCCCAGCATTTT. Translation: CASSLGGTSNQPQHF.